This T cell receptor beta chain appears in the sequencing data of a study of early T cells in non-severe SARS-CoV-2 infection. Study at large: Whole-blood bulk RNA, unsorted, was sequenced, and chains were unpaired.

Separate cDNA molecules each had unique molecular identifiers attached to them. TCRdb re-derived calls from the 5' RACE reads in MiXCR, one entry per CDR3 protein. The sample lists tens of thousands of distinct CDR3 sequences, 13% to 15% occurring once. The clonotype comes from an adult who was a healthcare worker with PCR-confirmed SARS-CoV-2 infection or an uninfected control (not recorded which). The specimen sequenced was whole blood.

The CDR3 coding sequence is TGTGCCAGCAAGCAAGCCGGGGGAAAACTGTTTTTT. Protein: CASKQAGGKLFF. V and J are TRBV25-1 and TRBJ1-4; D possibly corresponds to TRBD1 (5 bases). The CDR3 is 12 residues long. The ends were cut back, 7 bases at V and 10 bases at J, with 13 bases in the middle. The germline V gene has CDR1 MGHDK and CDR2 SYGVNS.